Listed below are T cell receptor beta chains from one sample, sequenced in a study of Graves' ophthalmopathy and Graves' hyperthyroidism. Each CDR3 protein is one row after TCRdb ran MiXCR on the multiplex PCR reads. The repertoire has over a million distinct CDR3 sequences, around a third of them found once; the top ten carry around 10%. The sample taken for sequencing was peripheral blood or thyroid tissue (not recorded which). These receptors were obtained from an adult man with Graves' hyperthyroidism. CDR3s include the opening cysteine and the closing phenylalanine or tryptophan. A D gene is named only where the DNA matches it firmly. Some rows have no size entry. The others give once, few or many, or a class for an expanded clone.

v_gene: TRBV7-2; d_gene: TRBD1; j_gene: TRBJ1-1; abundance: many; CDR3nt: TGTGCCAGCAGCTCCCGGGACAGAAGGTACACTGAAGCTTTCTTT; CDR3aa: CASSSRDRRYTEAFF
v_gene: TRBV10-3; d_gene: -; j_gene: TRBJ2-2; abundance: -; CDR3nt: TGTGCCATCAGTCTGGACAACTACGGCACCGGGGAGCTGTTTTTT; CDR3aa: CAISLDNYGTGELFF
v_gene: TRBV24-1; d_gene: -; j_gene: TRBJ2-5; abundance: -; CDR3nt: TGTGCCACCAGCGTTGAGAAGGCCAGCCAATATCAAGAGACCCAGTACTTC; CDR3aa: CATSVEKASQYQETQYF
v_gene: TRBV24-1; d_gene: TRBD1; j_gene: TRBJ2-2; abundance: -; CDR3nt: TGTGCCTGTGACAGGGGAGGCGCCGCCAACACCGGGGAGCTGTTTTTT; CDR3aa: CACDRGGAANTGELFF
v_gene: TRBV29-1; d_gene: -; j_gene: TRBJ1-1; abundance: -; CDR3nt: TGCAGCGTCGGCGGCAGGGGAGGGGGCACTGAAGCTTTCTTT; CDR3aa: CSVGGRGGGTEAFF
v_gene: TRBV20-1; d_gene: TRBD1; j_gene: TRBJ1-2; abundance: many; CDR3nt: TGCAGTGGAAGACAGGGAGAGTATGGCTACACCTTC; CDR3aa: CSGRQGEYGYTF
v_gene: TRBV5-1; d_gene: -; j_gene: TRBJ1-5; abundance: many; CDR3nt: TGCGCCAGCAGCTTGGCTGGGACGGCATATCAGCCCCAGCATTTT; CDR3aa: CASSLAGTAYQPQHF
v_gene: TRBV4-3; d_gene: -; j_gene: TRBJ1-1; abundance: few; CDR3nt: TGCGCCAGCAGCCAAGATTGGGGGGGTCTCGGCACTGAAGCTTTCTTT; CDR3aa: CASSQDWGGLGTEAFF
v_gene: TRBV20-1; d_gene: -; j_gene: TRBJ1-5; abundance: many; CDR3nt: TGCAGTGCTGGGACCGGGCGCGGCAATCAGCCCCAGCATTTT; CDR3aa: CSAGTGRGNQPQHF
v_gene: TRBV3-1; d_gene: -; j_gene: TRBJ1-5; abundance: many; CDR3nt: TGTGCCAGCAGCCAAGACGTCGGGGGCCAGCCCCAGCATTTT; CDR3aa: CASSQDVGGQPQHF
v_gene: TRBV10-3; d_gene: -; j_gene: TRBJ1-3; abundance: -; CDR3nt: TGTGCCATCAGTGAGCCCACTAAATATTTT; CDR3aa: CAISEPTKYF
v_gene: TRBV9; d_gene: -; j_gene: TRBJ2-2; abundance: few; CDR3nt: TGTGCCAGCAGCACAGGGAAATGGAACACCGGGGAGCTGTTTTTT; CDR3aa: CASSTGKWNTGELFF
v_gene: TRBV10-3; d_gene: -; j_gene: TRBJ1-6; abundance: many; CDR3nt: TGTGCCATCAGTGATGGCAGGAGGAGGGTATCACCCCTCCACTTT; CDR3aa: CAISDGRRRVSPLHF
v_gene: TRBV7-2; d_gene: -; j_gene: TRBJ1-2; abundance: few; CDR3nt: TGTGCCAGCAGCTTAGGGTCGTCAAGGGGCGTCATCTATGGCTACACCTTC; CDR3aa: CASSLGSSRGVIYGYTF
v_gene: TRBV6-6; d_gene: TRBD1; j_gene: TRBJ1-6; abundance: -; CDR3nt: TGTGCCACCATAGGCCAGGGGGCAGATTCACCCCTCCACTTT; CDR3aa: CATIGQGADSPLHF
v_gene: TRBV2; d_gene: TRBD1; j_gene: TRBJ1-5; abundance: -; CDR3nt: TGTGCCAGCAGTGACGGAGACAGGGAGTATCAGCCCCAGCATTTT; CDR3aa: CASSDGDREYQPQHF
v_gene: TRBV29-1; d_gene: TRBD2; j_gene: TRBJ2-1; abundance: -; CDR3nt: TGCAGCGTTGAAGATCCCGGGAGGGGCTCCTACAATGAGCAGTTCTTC; CDR3aa: CSVEDPGRGSYNEQFF
v_gene: TRBV2; d_gene: -; j_gene: TRBJ2-3; abundance: -; CDR3nt: TGTGCCAGCAGTGACCCAATGGGGTTCGCAGATACGCAGTATTTT; CDR3aa: CASSDPMGFADTQYF
v_gene: TRBV20-1; d_gene: TRBD1; j_gene: TRBJ2-7; abundance: -; CDR3nt: TGCAGTGCTGACAGGGGCAGCTCCTACGAGCAGTACTTC; CDR3aa: CSADRGSSYEQYF
v_gene: TRBV12-3/TRBV12-4; d_gene: -; j_gene: TRBJ1-5; abundance: few; CDR3nt: TGTGCCAGCAGTTTATCGGGGTTCAGTCAGCCCCAGCATTTT; CDR3aa: CASSLSGFSQPQHF
v_gene: TRBV5-1; d_gene: TRBD1; j_gene: TRBJ2-7; abundance: -; CDR3nt: TGCGCCAGCAGCTTGGACGGACAGGAAATCTACGAGCAGTACTTC; CDR3aa: CASSLDGQEIYEQYF
v_gene: TRBV5-1; d_gene: -; j_gene: TRBJ2-7; abundance: -; CDR3nt: TGCGCCAGCAGCTTGGCCGGGAGAAGCGCCTACGAGCAGTACTTC; CDR3aa: CASSLAGRSAYEQYF
v_gene: TRBV4-3; d_gene: -; j_gene: TRBJ2-2; abundance: few; CDR3nt: TGCGCCAGCAGCCAAGATGGGCACCGAACTGGCGGCGGGGAGCTGTTTTTT; CDR3aa: CASSQDGHRTGGGELFF